What follows describes a single T cell receptor beta chain. Its antigen remains unknown. This CDR3 comprises 13 residues. Germline V gene sequence: CDR1 MNHEY, CDR2 SMNVEV (reference sequence). The V end lost 5 bases, the J end lost 8 bases, and 15 bases lay between the germline ends. The PCR made use of 60 Vbeta and 13 Jbeta primers. Libraries were prepared by immunoSEQ multiplex PCR; TCRdb keeps only in-frame clonotypes and omits some of them. The data hold roughly 120,000 clones, with roughly three fifths observed a single time. At the time of sampling, donors were nominally healthy, though unrecorded immune exposures were likely. The record originates from a study of cytomegalovirus exposure and HLA in healthy donors. Study findings and constraints: In a later analysis, several top co-occurrence clusters appeared linked to parvovirus B19, influenza, CMV and Epstein-Barr virus.

Input material: PBMCs. This clonotype was obtained from a man aged 40-49 years in good health and CMV-seropositive. J is TRBJ1-1 and V is TRBV27, with D tentatively TRBD1 (6 bases). DNA for the CDR3: TGTGCCAGCAGTGTACAGGTGGGGGCAGAAGCTTTCTTT. Translated: CASSVQVGAEAFF.